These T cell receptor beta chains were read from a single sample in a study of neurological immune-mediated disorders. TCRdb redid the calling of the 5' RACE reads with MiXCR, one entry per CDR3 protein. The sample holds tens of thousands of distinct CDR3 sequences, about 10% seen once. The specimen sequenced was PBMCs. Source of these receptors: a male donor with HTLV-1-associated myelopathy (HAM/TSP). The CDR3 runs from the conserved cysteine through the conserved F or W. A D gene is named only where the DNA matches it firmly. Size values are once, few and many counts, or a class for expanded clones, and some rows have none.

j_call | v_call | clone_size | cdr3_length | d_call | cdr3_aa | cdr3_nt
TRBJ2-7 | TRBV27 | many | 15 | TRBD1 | CASSYRDRFSYEQYF | TGTGCCAGCAGTTACCGGGACAGGTTCTCCTACGAGCAGTACTTC
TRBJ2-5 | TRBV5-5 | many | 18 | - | CASSLVGREVQGQETQYF | TGTGCCAGCAGCTTGGTAGGCAGGGAGGTCCAGGGGCAAGAGACCCAGTACTTC
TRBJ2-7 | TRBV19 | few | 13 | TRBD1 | CATSGQPTYEQYF | TGTGCCACCTCGGGACAGCCAACCTACGAGCAGTACTTC
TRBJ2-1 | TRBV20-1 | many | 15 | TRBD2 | CSANGGSGIMNEQFF | TGCAGTGCCAACGGGGGGTCAGGGATTATGAATGAGCAGTTCTTC
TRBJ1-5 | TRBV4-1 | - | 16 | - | CASSQDVPRSNQLQHF | TGCGCCAGCAGCCAAGACGTCCCTAGGAGTAATCAGCTCCAGCATTTT
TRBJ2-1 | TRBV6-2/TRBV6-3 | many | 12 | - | CASQTGRSPQFF | TGTGCCAGCCAAACGGGCAGGTCACCTCAGTTCTTC
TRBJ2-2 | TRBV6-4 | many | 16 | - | CASSDSTVGRPGELFF | TGTGCCAGCAGTGACTCGACGGTGGGGCGGCCCGGGGAGCTGTTTTTT
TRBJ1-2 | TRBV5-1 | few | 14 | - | CASSQTTGNYGYTF | TGCGCCAGCAGCCAAACGACGGGAAACTATGGCTACACCTTC
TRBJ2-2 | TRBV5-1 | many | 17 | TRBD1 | CASSLNPGGADTGELFF | TGCGCCAGCAGCCTGAACCCAGGGGGCGCGGACACCGGGGAGCTGTTTTTT
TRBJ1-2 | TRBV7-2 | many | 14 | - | CASAGGRTFYGYTF | TGTGCCAGCGCCGGGGGCAGAACTTTTTATGGCTACACCTTC
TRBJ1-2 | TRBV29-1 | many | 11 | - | CSVADNYGYTF | TGCAGCGTCGCTGATAACTATGGCTACACCTTC
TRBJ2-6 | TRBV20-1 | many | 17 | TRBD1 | CSASAGTGISGANVLTF | TGCAGTGCTAGTGCCGGGACAGGGATCTCTGGGGCCAACGTCCTGACTTTC
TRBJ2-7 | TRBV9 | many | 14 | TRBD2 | CASSPRLAGYEQYF | TGTGCCAGCAGCCCTAGACTAGCGGGGTACGAGCAGTACTTC
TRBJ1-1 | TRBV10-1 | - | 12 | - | CASSGQHTEAFF | TGCGCCAGCAGCGGCCAGCACACTGAAGCTTTCTTT
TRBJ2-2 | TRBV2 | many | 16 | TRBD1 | CASSEARGQKAGELFF | TGTGCCAGCAGTGAGGCGAGGGGGCAAAAGGCCGGGGAGCTGTTTTTT
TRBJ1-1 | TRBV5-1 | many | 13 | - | CASSADSGTEAFF | TGCGCCAGCAGCGCGGACAGTGGGACTGAAGCTTTCTTT
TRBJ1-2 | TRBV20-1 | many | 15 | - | CSAPSGQGLHYGYTF | TGCAGTGCCCCCTCCGGCCAGGGGCTCCACTATGGCTACACCTTC
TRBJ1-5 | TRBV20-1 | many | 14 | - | CSAIGDLSSQPQHF | TGCAGTGCTATAGGGGACCTAAGCAGTCAGCCCCAGCATTTT
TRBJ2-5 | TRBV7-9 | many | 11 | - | CASSPRETQYF | TGTGCCAGCAGCCCCCGGGAGACCCAGTACTTC
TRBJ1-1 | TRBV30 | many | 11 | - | CAWKWNTEAFF | TGTGCCTGGAAATGGAACACTGAAGCTTTCTTT
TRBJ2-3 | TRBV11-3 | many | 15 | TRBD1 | CASSLGQGGTDTQYF | TGTGCCAGCAGCTTGGGACAGGGGGGCACAGATACGCAGTATTTT
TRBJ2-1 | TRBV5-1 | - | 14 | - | CASSLLGPSNEQFF | TGCGCCAGCAGCTTATTGGGGCCTAGCAATGAGCAGTTCTTC
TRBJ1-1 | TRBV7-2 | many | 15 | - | CASSKGGAANTEAFF | TGTGCCAGCAGCAAGGGAGGGGCGGCGAACACTGAAGCTTTCTTT
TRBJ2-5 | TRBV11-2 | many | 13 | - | CASSPLAIETQYF | TGTGCCAGCAGCCCTCTTGCCATAGAGACCCAGTACTTC
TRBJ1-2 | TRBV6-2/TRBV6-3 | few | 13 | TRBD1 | CATMTGGIHGYTF | TGTGCCACCATGACAGGGGGCATCCATGGCTACACCTTC
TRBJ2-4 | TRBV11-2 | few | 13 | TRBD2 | CASSPPGGNIQYF | TGTGCCAGCAGCCCCCCGGGGGGAAACATTCAGTACTTC
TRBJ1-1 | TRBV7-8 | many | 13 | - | CASSSRRNTEAFF | TGTGCCAGCAGCTCTAGAAGGAATACTGAAGCTTTCTTT
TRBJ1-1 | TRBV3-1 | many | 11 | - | CASSSPTEAFF | TGTGCCAGCAGCTCCCCCACTGAAGCTTTCTTT
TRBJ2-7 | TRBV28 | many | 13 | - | CASAMTGTYEQYF | TGTGCCAGCGCGATGACGGGAACCTACGAGCAGTACTTC
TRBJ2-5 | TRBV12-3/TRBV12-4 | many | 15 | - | CASSLGTAAPETQYF | TGTGCCAGCAGCCTTGGGACGGCGGCCCCGGAGACCCAGTACTTC
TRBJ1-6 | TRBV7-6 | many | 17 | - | CASSSEQGSSYNSPLHF | TGTGCCAGCAGCTCTGAGCAGGGGAGCTCCTATAATTCACCCCTCCACTTT
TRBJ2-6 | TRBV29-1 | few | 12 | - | CSVWSGANVLTF | TGCAGCGTTTGGTCTGGGGCCAACGTCCTGACTTTC
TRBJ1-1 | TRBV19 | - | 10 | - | CAAGHTEAFF | TGTGCCGCGGGCCACACTGAAGCTTTCTTT
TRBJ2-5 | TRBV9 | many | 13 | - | CASSVEWQETQYF | TGTGCCAGCAGCGTAGAGTGGCAAGAGACCCAGTACTTC
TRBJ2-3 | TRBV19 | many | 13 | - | CASNERGTDTQYF | TGTGCCAGTAACGAGCGAGGCACAGATACGCAGTATTTT
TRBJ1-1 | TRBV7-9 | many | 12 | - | CASSFGDTEAFF | TGTGCCAGCAGCTTTGGGGACACTGAAGCTTTCTTT
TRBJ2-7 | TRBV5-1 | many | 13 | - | CASSLSHGDGQYF | TGCGCCAGCAGCTTGAGTCACGGAGACGGGCAGTACTTC
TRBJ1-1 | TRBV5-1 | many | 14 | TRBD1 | CASSSQGGETEAFF | TGCGCCAGCAGCTCACAGGGGGGGGAGACTGAAGCTTTCTTT
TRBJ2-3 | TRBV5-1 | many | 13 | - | CASSYRLADTQYF | TGCGCCAGCAGCTATCGACTAGCAGATACGCAGTATTTT
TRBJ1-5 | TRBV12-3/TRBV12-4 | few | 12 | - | CASSSAKQPQHF | TGTGCCAGCAGTTCTGCGAAACAGCCCCAGCATTTT
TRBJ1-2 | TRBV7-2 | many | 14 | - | CASSPETDYYGYTF | TGTGCCAGCAGCCCAGAGACGGATTACTATGGCTACACCTTC